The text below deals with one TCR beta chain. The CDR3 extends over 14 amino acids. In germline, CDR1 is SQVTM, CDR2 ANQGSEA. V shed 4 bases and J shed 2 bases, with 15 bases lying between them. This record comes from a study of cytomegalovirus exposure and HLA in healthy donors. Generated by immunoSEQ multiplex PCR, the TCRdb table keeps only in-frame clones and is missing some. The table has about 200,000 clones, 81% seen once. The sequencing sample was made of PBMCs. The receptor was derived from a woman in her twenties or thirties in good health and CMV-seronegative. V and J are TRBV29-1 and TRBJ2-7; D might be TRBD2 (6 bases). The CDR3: CSVVERAGPYEQYF. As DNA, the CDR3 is TGCAGCGTTGTAGAGCGGGCAGGCCCCTACGAGCAGTACTTC.